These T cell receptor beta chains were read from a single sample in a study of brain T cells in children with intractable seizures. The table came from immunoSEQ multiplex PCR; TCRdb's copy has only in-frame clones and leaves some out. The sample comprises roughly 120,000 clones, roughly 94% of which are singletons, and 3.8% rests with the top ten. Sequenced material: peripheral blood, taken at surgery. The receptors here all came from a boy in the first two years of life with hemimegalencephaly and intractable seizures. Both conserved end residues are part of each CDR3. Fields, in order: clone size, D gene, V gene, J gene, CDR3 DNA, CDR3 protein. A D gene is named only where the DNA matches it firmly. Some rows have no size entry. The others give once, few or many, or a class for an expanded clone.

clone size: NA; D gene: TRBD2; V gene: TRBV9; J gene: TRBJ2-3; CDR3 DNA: TGTGCCAGCAGCGGCGGGAGGATGGAGACAGATACGCAGTATTTT; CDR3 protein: CASSGGRMETDTQYF
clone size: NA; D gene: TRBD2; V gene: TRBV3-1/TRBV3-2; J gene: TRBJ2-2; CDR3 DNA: TGTGCCAGCAGCCAAGCTCTACAGCGGGAGGGCCGGTTCGACACCGGGGAGCTGTTTTTT; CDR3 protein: CASSQALQREGRFDTGELFF
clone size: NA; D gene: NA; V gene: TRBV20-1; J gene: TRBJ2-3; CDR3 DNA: TGCAGTGCTAGTTTGGGGGGGGCTGTAGATACGCAGTATTTT; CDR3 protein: CSASLGGAVDTQYF
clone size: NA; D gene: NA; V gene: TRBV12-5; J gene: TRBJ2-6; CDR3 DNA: TGTGCTAGTGGGCCGGACAGCTACTCTGGGGCCAACGTCCTGACTTTC; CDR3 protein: CASGPDSYSGANVLTF
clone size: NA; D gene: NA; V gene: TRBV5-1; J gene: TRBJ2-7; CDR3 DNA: TGCGCCAGCAGCTTGGGGCCGGGGGACGAGCAGTACTTC; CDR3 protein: CASSLGPGDEQYF
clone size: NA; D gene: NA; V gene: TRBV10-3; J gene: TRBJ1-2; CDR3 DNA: TGTGCCATCAGGCAACATAATAAGGACAGAAGCTATGGCTACACCTTC; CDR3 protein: CAIRQHNKDRSYGYTF
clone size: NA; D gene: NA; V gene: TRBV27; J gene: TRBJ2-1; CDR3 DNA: TGTGCCAGCAGTTTGGCCCATGGGGAATTGTTCTTC; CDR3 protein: CASSLAHGELFF
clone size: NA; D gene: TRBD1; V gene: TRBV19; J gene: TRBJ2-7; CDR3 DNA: TGTGCCAGTAGTAAAATGCTGCAGGGGGCCCCCGTCTACGAGCAGTACTTC; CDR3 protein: CASSKMLQGAPVYEQYF
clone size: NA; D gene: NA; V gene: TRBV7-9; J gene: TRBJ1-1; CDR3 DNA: TGTGCCAGCAGCTACAGGGCCACTGAAGCTTTCTTT; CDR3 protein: CASSYRATEAFF
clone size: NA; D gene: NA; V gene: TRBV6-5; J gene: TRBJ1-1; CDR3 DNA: TGTGCCAGCAGGAGGGGCACTGAAGCTTTCTTT; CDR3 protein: CASRRGTEAFF
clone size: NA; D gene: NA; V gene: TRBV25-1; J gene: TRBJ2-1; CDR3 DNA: TGTGCCAGCAGTGACGTGGCACTTGAGCAGTTCTTC; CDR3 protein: CASSDVALEQFF
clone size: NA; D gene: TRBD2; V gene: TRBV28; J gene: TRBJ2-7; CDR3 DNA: TGTGCCAGCAGCTCTAGCGGGAGTAAGTACGAGCAGTACTTC; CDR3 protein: CASSSSGSKYEQYF
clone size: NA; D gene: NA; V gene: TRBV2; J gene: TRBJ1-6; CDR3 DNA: TGTGCCAGCAGTGACGGCCCCCTCCACTTT; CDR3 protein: CASSDGPLHF
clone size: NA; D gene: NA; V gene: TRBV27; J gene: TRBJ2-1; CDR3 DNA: TGTGCCAGCAGTTTAAGGGACAACAATGAGCAGTTCTTC; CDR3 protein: CASSLRDNNEQFF
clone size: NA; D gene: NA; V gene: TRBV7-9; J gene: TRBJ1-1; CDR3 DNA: TGTGCCAGCAGCTTAGATCCGGGAGGGTACACTGAAGCTTTCTTT; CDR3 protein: CASSLDPGGYTEAFF
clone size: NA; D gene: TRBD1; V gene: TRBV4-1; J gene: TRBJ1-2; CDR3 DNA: TGCGCCAGCAGGCGGACAGGGGCCAATGGCTACACCTTC; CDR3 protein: CASRRTGANGYTF
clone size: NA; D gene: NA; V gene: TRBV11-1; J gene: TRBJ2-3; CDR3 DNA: TGTGCCAGCAGCTTCGGAAGCACAGATACGCAGTATTTT; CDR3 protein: CASSFGSTDTQYF
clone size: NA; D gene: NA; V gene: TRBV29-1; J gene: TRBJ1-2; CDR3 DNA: TGCAGCGTTGTTTACTTGAACTATGGCTACACCTTC; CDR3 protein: CSVVYLNYGYTF
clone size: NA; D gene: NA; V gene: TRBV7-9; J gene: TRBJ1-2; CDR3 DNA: TGTGCCAGCGGCTGGGGAGGGGAAGGTGGCTACACCTTC; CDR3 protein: CASGWGGEGGYTF
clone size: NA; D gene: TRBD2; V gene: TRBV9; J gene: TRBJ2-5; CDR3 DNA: TGTGCCAGCAGCGTAGGAGGACTAGCTCAAGAGACCCAGTACTTC; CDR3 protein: CASSVGGLAQETQYF
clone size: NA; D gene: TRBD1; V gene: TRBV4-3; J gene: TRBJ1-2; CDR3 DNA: TGCGCCAGCAGCCAAGCCGGGACAGGGAGCTTTGGCGGCTATGGCTACACCTTC; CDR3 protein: CASSQAGTGSFGGYGYTF
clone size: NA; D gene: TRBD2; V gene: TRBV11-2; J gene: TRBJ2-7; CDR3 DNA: TGTGCCAGCAGCCCCGGGACTAGCGGCCGCTACGAGCAGTACTTC; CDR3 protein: CASSPGTSGRYEQYF
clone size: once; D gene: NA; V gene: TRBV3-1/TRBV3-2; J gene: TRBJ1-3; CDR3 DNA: TGTGCCAGCAGCCAAGAAGAAGGGGCTGGTGGAAACACCATATATTTT; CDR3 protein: CASSQEEGAGGNTIYF
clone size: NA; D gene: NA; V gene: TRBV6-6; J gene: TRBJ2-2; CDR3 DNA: TGTGCCAGCAGGGCGACAGGGAACACCGGGGAGCTGTTTTTT; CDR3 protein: CASRATGNTGELFF
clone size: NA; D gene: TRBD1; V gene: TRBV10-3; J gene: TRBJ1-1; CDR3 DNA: TGTGCCATCAGGTCAAGAGGGACAGGGAACACTGAAGCTTTCTTT; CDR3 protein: CAIRSRGTGNTEAFF
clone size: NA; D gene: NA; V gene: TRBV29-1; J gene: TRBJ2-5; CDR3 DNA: TGCAGCCTCGGCAGAGAAGAGACCCAGTACTTC; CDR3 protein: CSLGREETQYF
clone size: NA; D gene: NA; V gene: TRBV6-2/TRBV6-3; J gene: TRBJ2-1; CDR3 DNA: TGTGCCAGCAGTTACTTAGCGGACAATGAGCAGTTCTTC; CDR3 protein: CASSYLADNEQFF
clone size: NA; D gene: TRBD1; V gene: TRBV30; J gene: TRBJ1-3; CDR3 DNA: TGTGCCTGGAGTGGGACAGGGGGTGGAAACACCATATATTTT; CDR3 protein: CAWSGTGGGNTIYF
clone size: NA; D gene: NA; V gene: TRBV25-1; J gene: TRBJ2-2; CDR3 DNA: TGTGCCAGCAGTGCTAGGGGTCCGGAGCTGTTTTTT; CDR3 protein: CASSARGPELFF